This T cell receptor (beta chain) was captured by sequencing in a study of blood T cell repertoires in COVID-19. Study summary: T cells, B-cell-depleted T cells, or PBMCs provided the cDNA or gDNA that served as material.

As to this clone: Compared with germline, one end of the junction differs, possibly owing to a read error.

This CDR3 comprises 15 residues. Germline V gene lookup returns CDR1 SSHAT and CDR2 FNYEAQ (reference sequence). The data were produced by immunoSEQ multiplex PCR, yet TCRdb's version contains in-frame clones alone and is incomplete. The sample has approximately 200,000 clones; more than 75% are singletons. This receptor was obtained from a woman between 40 and 55 years old with acute COVID-19. The rearrangement joins TRBV7-7 to TRBJ2-5, with TRBD1 matching 8 bases. Sequenced sample: PBMCs or T cells enriched from blood (not recorded which). CDR3 loop: CASSLAGQGGETQYF. CDR3 nucleotides: TGTGCTAGCAGCTTAGCAGGACAGGGTGGAGAGACCCAGTACTTC.